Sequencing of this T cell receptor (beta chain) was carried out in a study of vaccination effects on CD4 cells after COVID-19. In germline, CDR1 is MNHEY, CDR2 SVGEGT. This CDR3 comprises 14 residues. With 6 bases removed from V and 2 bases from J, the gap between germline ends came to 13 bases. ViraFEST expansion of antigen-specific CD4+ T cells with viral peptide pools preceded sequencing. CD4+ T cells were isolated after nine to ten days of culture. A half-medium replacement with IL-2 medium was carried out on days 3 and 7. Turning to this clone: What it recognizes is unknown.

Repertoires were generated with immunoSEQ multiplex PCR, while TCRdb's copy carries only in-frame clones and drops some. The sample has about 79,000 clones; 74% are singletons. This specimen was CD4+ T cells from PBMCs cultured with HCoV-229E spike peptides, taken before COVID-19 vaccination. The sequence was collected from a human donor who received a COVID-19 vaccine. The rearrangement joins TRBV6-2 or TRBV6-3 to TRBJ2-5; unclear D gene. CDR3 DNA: TGTGCCAGCAGCTCCTTGGTACTACAAGAGACCCAGTACTTC. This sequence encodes CASSSLVLQETQYF.